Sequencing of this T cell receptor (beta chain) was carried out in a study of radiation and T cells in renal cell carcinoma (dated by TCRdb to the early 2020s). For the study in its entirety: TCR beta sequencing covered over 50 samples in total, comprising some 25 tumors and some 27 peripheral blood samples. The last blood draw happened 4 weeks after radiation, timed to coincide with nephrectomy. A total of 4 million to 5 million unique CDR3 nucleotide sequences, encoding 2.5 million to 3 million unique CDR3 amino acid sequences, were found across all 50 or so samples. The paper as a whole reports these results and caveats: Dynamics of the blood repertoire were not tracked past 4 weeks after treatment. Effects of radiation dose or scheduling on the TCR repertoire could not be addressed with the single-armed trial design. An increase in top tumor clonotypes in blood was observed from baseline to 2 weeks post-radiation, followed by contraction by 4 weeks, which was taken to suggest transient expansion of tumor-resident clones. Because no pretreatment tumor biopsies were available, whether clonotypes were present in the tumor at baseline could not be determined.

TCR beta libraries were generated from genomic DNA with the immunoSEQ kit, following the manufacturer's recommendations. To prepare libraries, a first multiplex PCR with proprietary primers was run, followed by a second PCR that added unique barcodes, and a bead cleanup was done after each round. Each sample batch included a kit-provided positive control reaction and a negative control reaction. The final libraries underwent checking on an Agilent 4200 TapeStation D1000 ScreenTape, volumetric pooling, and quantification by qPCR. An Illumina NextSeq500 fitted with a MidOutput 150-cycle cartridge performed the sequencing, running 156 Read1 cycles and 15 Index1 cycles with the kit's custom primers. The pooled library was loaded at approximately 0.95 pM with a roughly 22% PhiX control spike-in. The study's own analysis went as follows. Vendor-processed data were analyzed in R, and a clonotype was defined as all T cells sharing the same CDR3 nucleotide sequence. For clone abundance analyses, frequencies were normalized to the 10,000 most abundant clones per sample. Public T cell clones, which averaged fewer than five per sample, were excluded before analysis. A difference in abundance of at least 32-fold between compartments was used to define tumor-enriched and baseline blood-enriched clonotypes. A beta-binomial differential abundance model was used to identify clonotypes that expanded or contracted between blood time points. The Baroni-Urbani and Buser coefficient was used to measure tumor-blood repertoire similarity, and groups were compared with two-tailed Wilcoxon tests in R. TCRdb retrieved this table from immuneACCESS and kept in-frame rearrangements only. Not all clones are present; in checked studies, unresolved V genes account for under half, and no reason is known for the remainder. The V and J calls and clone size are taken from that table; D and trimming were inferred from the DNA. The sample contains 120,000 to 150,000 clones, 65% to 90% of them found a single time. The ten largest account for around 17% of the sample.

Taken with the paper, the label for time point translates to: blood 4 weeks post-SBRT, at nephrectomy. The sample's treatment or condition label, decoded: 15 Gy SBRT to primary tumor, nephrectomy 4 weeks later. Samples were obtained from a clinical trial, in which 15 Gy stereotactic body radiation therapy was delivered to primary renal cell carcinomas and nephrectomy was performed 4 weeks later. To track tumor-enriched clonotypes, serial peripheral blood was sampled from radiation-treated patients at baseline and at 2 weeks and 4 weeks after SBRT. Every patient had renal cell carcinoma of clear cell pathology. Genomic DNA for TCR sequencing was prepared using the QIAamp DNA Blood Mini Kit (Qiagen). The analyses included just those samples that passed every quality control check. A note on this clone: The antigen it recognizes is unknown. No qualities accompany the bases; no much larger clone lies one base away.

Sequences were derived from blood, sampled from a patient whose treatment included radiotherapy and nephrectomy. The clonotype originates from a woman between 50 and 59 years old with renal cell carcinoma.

The base sequence is TGTGCCAGCTCACCGGTCACGAGGGGGGCAGTCGCTGGAAACACCATATATTTT. Translated, this is CASSPVTRGAVAGNTIYF. The chain is made from TRBV18 and TRBJ1-3; TRBD1 might be the D gene, on 6 matching bases. The CDR3, from cysteine to phenylalanine, totals 18 residues. Of the read, only the CDR3 DNA is kept; its 54 bases are in frame from base 1. Via the germline V gene, CDR1 is KGHSH and CDR2 LQKENI. V and J lose 3 bases and 2 bases, and a span of 20 bases separates them.